This T cell receptor (beta chain) appears in the sequencing data of a study of CD8 T cells in Susac syndrome. From blood CD8+ and CD4+ T cells, TCR beta sequences were generated. The CDR3 length is 16 residues. The germline gives CDR1 MNHEY, CDR2 SMNVEV (reference sequence). V was clipped by 2 bases and J by 1 base, with 11 bases between them. About 0.45 to 1 ug RNA was reverse transcribed with random hexamers. TCRdb re-derived calls from the immunoSEQ multiplex PCR reads in MiXCR, one entry per CDR3 protein. The sample includes around 150,000 distinct CDR3 sequences, approximately 95% of them seen just once.

The receptor was derived from a human donor in good health. The sequenced sample consisted of CD8+ T cells from PBMCs. The chain combines TRBV27 with TRBJ2-2; maybe TRBD2 (6 bases). The DNA of the CDR3 is TGTGCCAGCAGTTTAACCTGGACTATGAACACCGGGGAGCTGTTTTTT. Residues: CASSLTWTMNTGELFF.